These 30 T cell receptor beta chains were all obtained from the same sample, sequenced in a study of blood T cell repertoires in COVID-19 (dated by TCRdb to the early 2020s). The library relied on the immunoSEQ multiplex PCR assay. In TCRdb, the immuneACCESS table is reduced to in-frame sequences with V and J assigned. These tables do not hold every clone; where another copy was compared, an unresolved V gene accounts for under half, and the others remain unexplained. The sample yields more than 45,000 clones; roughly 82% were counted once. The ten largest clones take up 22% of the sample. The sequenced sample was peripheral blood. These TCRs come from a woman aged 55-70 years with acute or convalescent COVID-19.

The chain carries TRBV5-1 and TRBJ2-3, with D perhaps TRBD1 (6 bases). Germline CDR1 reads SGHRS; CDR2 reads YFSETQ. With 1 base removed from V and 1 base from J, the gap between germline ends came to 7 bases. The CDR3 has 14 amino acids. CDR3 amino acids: CASSLSGGTDTQYF. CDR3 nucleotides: TGCGCCAGCAGCTTGTCAGGGGGCACAGATACGCAGTATTTT.

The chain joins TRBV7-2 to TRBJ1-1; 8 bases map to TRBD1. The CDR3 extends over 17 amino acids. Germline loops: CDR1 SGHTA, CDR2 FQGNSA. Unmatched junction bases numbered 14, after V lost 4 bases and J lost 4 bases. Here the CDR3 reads CASSSPIRTGRGTEAFF. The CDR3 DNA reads TGTGCCAGCAGCTCTCCCATTCGGACAGGGCGGGGCACTGAAGCTTTCTTT. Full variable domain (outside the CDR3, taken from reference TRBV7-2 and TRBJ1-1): GAGVSQSPSNKVTEKGKDVELRCDPISGHTALYWYRQSLGQGLEFLIYFQGNSAPDKSGLPSDRFSAERTGGSVSTLTIQRTQQEDSAVYLCASSSPIRTGRGTEAFFGQGTRLTVV.

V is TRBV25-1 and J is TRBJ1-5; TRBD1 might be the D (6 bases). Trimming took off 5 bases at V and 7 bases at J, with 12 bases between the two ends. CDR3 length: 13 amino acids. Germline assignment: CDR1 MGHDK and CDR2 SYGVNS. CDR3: CASSIGTLQPQHF. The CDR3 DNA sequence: TGTGCCAGCAGTATCGGGACATTGCAGCCCCAGCATTTT.

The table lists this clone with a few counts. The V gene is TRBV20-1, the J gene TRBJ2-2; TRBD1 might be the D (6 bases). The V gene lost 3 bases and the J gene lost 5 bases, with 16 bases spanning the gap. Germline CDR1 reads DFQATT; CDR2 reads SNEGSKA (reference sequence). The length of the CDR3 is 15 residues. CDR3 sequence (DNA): TGCAGTGCTAGTTACCAGGGGCTCGTTACCGGGGAGCTGTTTTTT. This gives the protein CSASYQGLVTGELFF.

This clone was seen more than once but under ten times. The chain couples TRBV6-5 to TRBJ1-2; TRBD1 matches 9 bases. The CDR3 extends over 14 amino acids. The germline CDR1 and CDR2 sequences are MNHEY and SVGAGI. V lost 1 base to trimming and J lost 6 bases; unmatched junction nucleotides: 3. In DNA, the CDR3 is TGTGCCAGCAGTTACTTGACAGGGGGTAATGGCTACACCTTC. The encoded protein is CASSYLTGGNGYTF.

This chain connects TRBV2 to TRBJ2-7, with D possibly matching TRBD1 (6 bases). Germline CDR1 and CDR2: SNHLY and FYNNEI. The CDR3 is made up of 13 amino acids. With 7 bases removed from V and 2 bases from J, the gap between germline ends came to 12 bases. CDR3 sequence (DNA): TGTGCCAGCACTCGCCGGGACACCTACGAGCAGTACTTC. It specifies CASTRRDTYEQYF.

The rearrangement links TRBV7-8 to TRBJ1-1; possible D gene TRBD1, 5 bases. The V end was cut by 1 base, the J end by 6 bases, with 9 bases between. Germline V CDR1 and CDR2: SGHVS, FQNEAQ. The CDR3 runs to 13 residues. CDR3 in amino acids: CASSLVAGAEAFF. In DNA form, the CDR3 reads TGTGCCAGCAGCTTAGTCGCGGGGGCTGAAGCTTTCTTT.

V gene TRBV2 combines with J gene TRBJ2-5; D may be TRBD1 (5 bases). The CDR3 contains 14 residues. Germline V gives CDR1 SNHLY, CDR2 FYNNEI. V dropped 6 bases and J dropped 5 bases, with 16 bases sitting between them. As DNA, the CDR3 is TGTGCCAGCAGGACCGACAGTGGCCGGGAGACCCAGTACTTC. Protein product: CASRTDSGRETQYF.

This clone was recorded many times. CDR3 coding DNA: TGTGCCAGCGGAGAGGGAGCACAAAACTATGGCTACACCTTC. Its translation: CASGEGAQNYGYTF. The chain employs TRBV2 and TRBJ1-2; D remains ambiguous. CDR1 SNHLY and CDR2 FYNNEI come from the germline V gene. This CDR3 region has 14 residues. Trimming took off 8 bases at V and 2 bases at J, with 15 bases between the two ends. The variable domain in full, with the rest retrieved from reference TRBV2 and TRBJ1-2, is EPEVTQTPSHQVTQMGQEVILRCVPISNHLYFYWYRQILGQKVEFLVSFYNNEISEKSEIFDDQFSVERPDGSNFTLKIRSTKLEDSAMYFCASGEGAQNYGYTFGSGTRLTVV.

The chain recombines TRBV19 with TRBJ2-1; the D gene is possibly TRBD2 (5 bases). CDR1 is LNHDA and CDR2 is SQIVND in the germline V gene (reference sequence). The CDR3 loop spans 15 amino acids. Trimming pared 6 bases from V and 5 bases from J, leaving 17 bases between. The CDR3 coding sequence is TGTGCCAGTAGAACCGGGCCAAGGCGGGACAATGAGCAGTTCTTC. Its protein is CASRTGPRRDNEQFF.

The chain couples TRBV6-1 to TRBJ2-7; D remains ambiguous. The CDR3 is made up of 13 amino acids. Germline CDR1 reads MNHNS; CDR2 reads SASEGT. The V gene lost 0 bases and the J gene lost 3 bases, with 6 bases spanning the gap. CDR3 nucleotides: TGTGCCAGCAGTGAAGCGAGATTCTACGAGCAGTACTTC. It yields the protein CASSEARFYEQYF.

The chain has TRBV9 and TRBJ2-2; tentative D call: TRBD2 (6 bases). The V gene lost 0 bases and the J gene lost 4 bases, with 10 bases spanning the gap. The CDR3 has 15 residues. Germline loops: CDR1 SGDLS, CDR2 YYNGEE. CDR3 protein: CASSVDRGGTGELFF. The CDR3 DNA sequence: TGTGCCAGCAGCGTAGACCGGGGAGGCACCGGGGAGCTGTTTTTT.

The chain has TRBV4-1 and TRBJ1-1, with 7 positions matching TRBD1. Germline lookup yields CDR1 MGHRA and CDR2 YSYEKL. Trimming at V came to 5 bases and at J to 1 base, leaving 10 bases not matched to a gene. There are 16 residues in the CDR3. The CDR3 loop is CASSALYRGGNTEAFF. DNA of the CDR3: TGCGCCAGCAGCGCCCTTTACAGGGGCGGGAACACTGAAGCTTTCTTT.

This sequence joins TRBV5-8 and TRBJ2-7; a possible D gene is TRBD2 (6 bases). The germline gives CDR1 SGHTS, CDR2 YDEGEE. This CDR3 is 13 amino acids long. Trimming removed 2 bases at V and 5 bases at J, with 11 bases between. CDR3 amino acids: CASSFRGKNEQYF. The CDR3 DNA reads TGTGCCAGCAGCTTTCGGGGGAAGAACGAGCAGTACTTC.

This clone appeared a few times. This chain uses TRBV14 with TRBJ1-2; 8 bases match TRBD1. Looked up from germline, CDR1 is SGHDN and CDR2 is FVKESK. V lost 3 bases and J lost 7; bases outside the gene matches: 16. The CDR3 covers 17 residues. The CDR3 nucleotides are TGTGCCAGCAGCCAGGTCGTAGGGACAGGCCCTTACGGTGGCTACACCTTC. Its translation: CASSQVVGTGPYGGYTF.

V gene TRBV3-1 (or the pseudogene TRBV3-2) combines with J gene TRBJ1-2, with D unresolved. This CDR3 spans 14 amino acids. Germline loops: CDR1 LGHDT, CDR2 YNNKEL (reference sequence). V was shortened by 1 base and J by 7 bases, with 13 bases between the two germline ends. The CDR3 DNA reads TGTGCCAGCAGCCAAGTCCCCCAGGATCTTGGCTACACCTTC. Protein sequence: CASSQVPQDLGYTF.

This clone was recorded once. This chain's CDR3 is CASSLGYSSSYEQYF. The CDR3 nucleotides are TGTGCCAGCAGCTTAGGGTACTCAAGCTCCTACGAGCAGTACTTC. V is TRBV11-3 and J is TRBJ2-7; D not certain. This CDR3 comprises 15 residues. Trimming took 1 base from V and 0 from J, leaving 10 bases between them. Germline V lookup: CDR1 SGHNT, CDR2 YENEEA.

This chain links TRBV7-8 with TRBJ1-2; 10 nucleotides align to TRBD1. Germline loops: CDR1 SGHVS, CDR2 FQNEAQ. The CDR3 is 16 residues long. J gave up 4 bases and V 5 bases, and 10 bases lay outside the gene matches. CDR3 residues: CASSMSTGTGVYGYTF. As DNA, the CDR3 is TGTGCCAGCAGCATGTCTACCGGGACAGGGGTCTATGGCTACACCTTC.

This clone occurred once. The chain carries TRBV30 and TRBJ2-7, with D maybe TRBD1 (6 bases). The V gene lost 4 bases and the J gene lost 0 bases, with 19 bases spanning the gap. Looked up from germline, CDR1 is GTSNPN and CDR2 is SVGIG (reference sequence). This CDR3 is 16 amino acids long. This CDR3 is CAWTKSPGHNSYEQYF. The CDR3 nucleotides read TGTGCCTGGACCAAATCTCCGGGACACAACTCCTACGAGCAGTACTTC.

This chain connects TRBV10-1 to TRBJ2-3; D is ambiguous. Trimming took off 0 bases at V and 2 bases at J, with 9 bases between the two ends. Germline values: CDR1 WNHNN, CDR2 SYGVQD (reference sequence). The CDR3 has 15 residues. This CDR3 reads CASSESRQDTDTQYF. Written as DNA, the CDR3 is TGCGCCAGCAGTGAGTCTCGGCAGGACACAGATACGCAGTATTTT.

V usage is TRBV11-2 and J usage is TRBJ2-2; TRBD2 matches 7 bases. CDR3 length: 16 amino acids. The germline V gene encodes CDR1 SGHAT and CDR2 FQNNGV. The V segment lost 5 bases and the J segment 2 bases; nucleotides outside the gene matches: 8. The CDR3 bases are TGTGCCAGCAGCATTACCGGGACTACTAACACCGGGGAGCTGTTTTTT. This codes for CASSITGTTNTGELFF.

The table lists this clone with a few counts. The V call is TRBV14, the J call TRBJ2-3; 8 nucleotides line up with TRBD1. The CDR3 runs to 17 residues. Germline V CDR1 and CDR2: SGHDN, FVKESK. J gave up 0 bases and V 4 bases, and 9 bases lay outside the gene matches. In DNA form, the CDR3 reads TGTGCCAGCAGCCGCTTGACAGGGGCTTCTAGCACAGATACGCAGTATTTT. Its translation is CASSRLTGASSTDTQYF.

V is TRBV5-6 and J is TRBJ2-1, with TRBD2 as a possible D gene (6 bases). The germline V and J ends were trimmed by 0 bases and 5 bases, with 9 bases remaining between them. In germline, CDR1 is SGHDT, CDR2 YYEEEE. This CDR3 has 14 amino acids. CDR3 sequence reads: CASSLGPGDNEQFF. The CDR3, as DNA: TGTGCCAGCAGCTTGGGGCCGGGGGACAATGAGCAGTTCTTC.

DNA of the CDR3: TGTGCCAGCACGAGGGGCGGGGCGATTGACGAGCAGTACTTC. It specifies CASTRGGAIDEQYF. The chain carries TRBV7-8 and TRBJ2-7; D may be TRBD2 (6 bases). V was trimmed by 7 bases and J by 5 bases, leaving 18 bases between them. There are 14 residues in the CDR3. Germline CDR1 reads SGHVS; CDR2 reads FQNEAQ.

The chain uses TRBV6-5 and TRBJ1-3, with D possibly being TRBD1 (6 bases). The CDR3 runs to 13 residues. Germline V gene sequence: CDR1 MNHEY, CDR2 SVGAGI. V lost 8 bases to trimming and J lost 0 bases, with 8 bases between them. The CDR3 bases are TGTGCCAGCTCGACAGGCTCTGGAAACACCATATATTTT. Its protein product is CASSTGSGNTIYF.

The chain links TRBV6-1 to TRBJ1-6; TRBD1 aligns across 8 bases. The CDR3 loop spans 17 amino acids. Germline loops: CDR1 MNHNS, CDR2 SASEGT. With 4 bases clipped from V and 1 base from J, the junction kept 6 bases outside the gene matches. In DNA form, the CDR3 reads TGTGCCAGCAGTGGACCGGGACAGGCGTCCTATAATTCACCCCTCCACTTT. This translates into CASSGPGQASYNSPLHF.

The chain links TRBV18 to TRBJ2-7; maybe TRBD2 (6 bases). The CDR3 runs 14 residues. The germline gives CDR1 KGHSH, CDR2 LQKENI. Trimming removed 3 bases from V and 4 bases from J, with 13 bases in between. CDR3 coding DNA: TGTGCCAGCTCACCCAGCGGACGGGAGTACGAGCAGTACTTC. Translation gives CASSPSGREYEQYF.

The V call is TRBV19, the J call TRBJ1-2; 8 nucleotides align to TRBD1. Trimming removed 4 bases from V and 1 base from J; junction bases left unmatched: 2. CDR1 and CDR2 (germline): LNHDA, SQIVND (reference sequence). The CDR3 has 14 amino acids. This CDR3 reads CASSRTGLNYGYTF. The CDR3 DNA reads TGTGCCAGTAGTAGGACAGGGCTTAACTATGGCTACACCTTC.

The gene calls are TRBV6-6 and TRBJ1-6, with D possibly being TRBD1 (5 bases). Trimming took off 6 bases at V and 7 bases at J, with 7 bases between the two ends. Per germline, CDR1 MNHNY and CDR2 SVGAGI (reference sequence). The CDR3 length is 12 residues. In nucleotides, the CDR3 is TGTGCCAGCAGGGAGGGGAATTCACCCCTCCACTTT. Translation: CASREGNSPLHF.

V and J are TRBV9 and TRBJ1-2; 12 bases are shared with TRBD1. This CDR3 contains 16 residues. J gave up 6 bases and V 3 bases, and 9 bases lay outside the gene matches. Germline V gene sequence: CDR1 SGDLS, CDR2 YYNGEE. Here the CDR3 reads CASSGTGTGGSHGYTF. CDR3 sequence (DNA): TGTGCCAGCAGCGGAACCGGGACAGGGGGCTCTCATGGCTACACCTTC.